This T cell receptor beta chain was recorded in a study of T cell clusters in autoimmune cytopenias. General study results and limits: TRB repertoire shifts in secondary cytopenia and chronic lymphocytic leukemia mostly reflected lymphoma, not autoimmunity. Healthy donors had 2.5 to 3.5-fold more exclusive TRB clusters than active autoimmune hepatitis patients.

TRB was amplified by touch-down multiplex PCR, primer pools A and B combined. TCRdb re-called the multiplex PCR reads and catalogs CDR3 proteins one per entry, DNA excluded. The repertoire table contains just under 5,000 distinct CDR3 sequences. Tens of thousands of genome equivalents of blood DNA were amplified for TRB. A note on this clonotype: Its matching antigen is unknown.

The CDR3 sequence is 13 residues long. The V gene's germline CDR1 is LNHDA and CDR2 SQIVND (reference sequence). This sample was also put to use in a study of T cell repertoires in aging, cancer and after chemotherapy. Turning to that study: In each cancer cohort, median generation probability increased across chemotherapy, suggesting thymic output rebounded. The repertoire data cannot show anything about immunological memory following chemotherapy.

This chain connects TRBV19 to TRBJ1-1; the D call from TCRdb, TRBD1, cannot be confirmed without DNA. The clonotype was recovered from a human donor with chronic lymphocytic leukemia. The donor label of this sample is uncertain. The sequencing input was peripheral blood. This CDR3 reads CASSPLPTTEAFF.